This is a list of T cell receptor beta chains from one sample in a study of CD8+CD57+ T cells in acquired aplastic anemia. TCRdb called the reads again in MiXCR, with one record for every CDR3 protein. The table has 75,000 to 80,000 distinct CDR3 sequences, about 70% seen once. Sequencing used sorted CD4+, CD8+, or CD8+CD57+ T cells (not recorded which) from PBMCs. The receptor set was obtained from a human donor with aplastic anemia. Both conserved end residues are part of each CDR3.

>TRBV11-2|TRBJ2-3
CASSPHRDGAQYF
>TRBV10-1|TRBJ2-5
CARTDSQETQYF
>TRBV2|TRBJ2-7
CASSDWTSSYEQYF
>TRBV7-2|TRBJ2-7
CASSFAAGTYEQYF
>TRBV11-1|TRBJ2-1
CASSFTASSYNEQFF
>TRBV9|TRBJ2-1
CASSQDRGHYNEQFF
>TRBV10-3|TRBJ2-7
CAISDKSYEQYF
>TRBV11-2|TRBJ2-1
CASSGGQGIRGEQFF
>TRBV9|TRBJ2-7
CASSGQGYEQYF
>TRBV4-3|TRBJ2-5
CASSQGTGPGETQYF
>TRBV7-2|TRBJ2-2
CASSRNRGNTGELFF
>TRBV10-3|TRBJ2-2
CAISGTEYLLNTGELFF
>TRBV7-9|TRBJ2-7
CASSPRDGSYEQYF
>TRBV7-9|TRBJ2-5
CASSLEGTALETQYF
>TRBV20-1|TRBJ2-7
CSASDSGRSSYEQYF
>TRBV15|TRBJ2-7
CATSRARDRSYEQYF
>TRBV6-1|TRBJ1-2
CASRQGVNGYTF